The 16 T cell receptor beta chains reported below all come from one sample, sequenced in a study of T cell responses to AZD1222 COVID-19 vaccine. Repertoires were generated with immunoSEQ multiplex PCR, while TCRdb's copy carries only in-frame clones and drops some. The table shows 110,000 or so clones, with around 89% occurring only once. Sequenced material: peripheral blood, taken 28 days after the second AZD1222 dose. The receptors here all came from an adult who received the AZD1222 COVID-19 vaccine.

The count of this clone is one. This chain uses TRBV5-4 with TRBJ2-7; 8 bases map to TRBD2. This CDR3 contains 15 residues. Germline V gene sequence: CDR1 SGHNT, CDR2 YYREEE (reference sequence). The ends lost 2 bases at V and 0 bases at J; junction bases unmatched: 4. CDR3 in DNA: TGTGCCAGCAGCTTTGGGCGGGGGGCCTCCTACGAGCAGTACTTC. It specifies CASSFGRGASYEQYF.

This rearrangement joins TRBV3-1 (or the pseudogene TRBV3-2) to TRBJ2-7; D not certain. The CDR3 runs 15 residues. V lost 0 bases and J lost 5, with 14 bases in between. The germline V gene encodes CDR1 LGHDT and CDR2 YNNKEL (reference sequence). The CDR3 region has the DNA TGTGCCAGCAGCCAAGATAGGCCTAATGTGGACGAGCAGTACTTC. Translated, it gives CASSQDRPNVDEQYF.

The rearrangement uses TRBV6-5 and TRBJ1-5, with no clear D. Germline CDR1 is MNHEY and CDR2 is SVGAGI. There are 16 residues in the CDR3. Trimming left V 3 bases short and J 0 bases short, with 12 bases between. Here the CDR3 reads CASSYRKTDSNQPQHF. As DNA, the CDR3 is TGTGCCAGCAGTTATAGGAAAACCGATAGCAATCAGCCCCAGCATTTT.

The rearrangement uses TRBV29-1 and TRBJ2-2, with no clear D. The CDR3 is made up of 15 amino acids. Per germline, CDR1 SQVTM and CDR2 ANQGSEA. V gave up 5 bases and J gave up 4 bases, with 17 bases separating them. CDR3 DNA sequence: TGCAGCGTTCCCAGAGGTGACATCAGCACCGGGGAGCTGTTTTTT. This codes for CSVPRGDISTGELFF.

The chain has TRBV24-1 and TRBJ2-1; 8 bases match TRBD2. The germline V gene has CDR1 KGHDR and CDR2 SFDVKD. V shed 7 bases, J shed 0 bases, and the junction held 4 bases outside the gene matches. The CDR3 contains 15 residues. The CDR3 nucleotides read TGTGCCACCAGGGACGGGGGGGCCTCCTACAATGAGCAGTTCTTC. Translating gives CATRDGGASYNEQFF.

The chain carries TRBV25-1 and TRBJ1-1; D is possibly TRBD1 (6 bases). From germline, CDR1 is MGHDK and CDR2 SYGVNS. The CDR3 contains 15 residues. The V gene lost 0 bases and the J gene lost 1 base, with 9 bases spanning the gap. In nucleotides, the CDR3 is TGTGCCAGCAGTGAATATCTACAGGGGAACACTGAAGCTTTCTTT. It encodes CASSEYLQGNTEAFF.

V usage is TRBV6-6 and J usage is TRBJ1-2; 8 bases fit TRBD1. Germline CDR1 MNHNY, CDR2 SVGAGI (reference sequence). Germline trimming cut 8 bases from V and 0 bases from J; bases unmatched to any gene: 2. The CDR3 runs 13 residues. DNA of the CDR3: TGTGCCAGCGGGACAGGTTCTAACTATGGCTACACCTTC. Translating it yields CASGTGSNYGYTF.

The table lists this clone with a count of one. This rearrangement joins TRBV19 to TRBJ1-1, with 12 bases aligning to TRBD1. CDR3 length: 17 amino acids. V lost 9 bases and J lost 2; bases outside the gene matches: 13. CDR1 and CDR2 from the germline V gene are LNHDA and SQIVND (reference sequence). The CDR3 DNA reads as TGTGCCAGCATGGACACCAAGGGACAGGGGGCTAACACTGAAGCTTTCTTT. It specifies CASMDTKGQGANTEAFF.

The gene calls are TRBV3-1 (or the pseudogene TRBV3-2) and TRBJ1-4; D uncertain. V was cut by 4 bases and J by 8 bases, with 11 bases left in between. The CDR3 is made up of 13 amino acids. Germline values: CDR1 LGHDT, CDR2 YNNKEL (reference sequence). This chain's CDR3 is CASSLGRAEKLFF. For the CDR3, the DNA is TGTGCCAGCAGCCTTGGTCGGGCCGAAAAACTGTTTTTT.

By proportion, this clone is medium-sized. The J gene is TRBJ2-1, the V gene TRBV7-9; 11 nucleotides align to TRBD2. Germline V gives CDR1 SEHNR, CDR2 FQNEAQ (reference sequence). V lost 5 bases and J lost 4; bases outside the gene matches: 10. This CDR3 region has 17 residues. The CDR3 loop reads CASSIPPGTSGYNEQFF. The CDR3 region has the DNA TGTGCCAGCAGCATCCCGCCGGGGACTAGCGGTTACAATGAGCAGTTCTTC.

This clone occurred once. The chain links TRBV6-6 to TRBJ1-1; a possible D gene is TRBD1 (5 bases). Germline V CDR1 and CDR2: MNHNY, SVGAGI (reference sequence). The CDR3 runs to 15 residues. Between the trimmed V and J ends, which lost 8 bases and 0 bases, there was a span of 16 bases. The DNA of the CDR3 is TGTGCCAGCGTCAATGCCGGGACGGTGAACACTGAAGCTTTCTTT. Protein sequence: CASVNAGTVNTEAFF.

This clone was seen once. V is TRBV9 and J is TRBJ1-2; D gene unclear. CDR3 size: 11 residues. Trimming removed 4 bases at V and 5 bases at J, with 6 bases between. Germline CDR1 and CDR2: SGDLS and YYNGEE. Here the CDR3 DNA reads TGTGCCAGCAGCTCCCAATATGGCTACACCTTC. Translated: CASSSQYGYTF.

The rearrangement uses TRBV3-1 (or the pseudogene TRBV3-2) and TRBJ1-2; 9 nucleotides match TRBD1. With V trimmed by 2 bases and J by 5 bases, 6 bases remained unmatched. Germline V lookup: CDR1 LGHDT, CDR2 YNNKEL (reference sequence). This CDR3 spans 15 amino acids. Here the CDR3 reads CASSQPGQGVYGYTF. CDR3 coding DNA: TGTGCCAGCAGCCAACCGGGACAGGGCGTTTATGGCTACACCTTC.

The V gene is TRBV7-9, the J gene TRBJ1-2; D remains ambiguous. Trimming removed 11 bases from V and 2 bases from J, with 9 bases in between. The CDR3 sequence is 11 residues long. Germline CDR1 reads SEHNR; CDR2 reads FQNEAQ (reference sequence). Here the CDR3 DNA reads TGTGCCGGAGGAACCAACTATGGCTACACCTTC. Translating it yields CAGGTNYGYTF.

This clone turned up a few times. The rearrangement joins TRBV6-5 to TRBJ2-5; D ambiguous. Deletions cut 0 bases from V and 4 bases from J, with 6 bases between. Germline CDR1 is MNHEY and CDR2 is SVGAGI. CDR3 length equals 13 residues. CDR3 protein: CASSYSTPETQYF. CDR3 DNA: TGTGCCAGCAGTTACTCGACCCCAGAGACCCAGTACTTC.

The CDR3 nucleotides read TGTGCCAGCAGCTCCCGACAGGGAGCAGTATCACCCCTCCACTTT. Amino acids: CASSSRQGAVSPLHF. The rearrangement uses TRBV7-2 and TRBJ1-6, with 7 positions matching TRBD1. V shed 4 bases, J shed 10 bases, and the junction held 10 bases outside the gene matches. The germline gives CDR1 SGHTA, CDR2 FQGNSA. The CDR3 sequence is 15 residues long.